This T cell receptor (beta chain) was sequenced for a study of patients with pleural tuberculosis. This clonotype came up many times. The CDR3 length is 15 residues. V was clipped by 7 bases and J by 0 bases, with 13 bases between them. Germline V gives CDR1 LNHDA, CDR2 SQIVND (reference sequence). TCRdb recomputed calls from the reads with MiXCR, one row per CDR3 protein. The data show 45,000 to 55,000 distinct CDR3 sequences, 6% to 8% seen once. The TCR was taken from a human donor with pleural tuberculosis. This chain uses TRBV19 with TRBJ2-1; TRBD2 is a possible D gene (6 bases). The CDR3 nucleotides read TGTGCCAGTACTTCTAGCGTAAGCTCCTACAATGAGCAGTTCTTC. It codes for CASTSSVSSYNEQFF. Complete variable domain (other parts from reference TRBV19 and TRBJ2-1): DGGITQSPKYLFRKEGQNVTLSCEQNLNHDAMYWYRQDPGQGLRLIYYSQIVNDFQKGDIAEGYSVSREKKESFPLTVTSAQKNPTAFYLCASTSSVSSYNEQFFGPGTRLTVL.